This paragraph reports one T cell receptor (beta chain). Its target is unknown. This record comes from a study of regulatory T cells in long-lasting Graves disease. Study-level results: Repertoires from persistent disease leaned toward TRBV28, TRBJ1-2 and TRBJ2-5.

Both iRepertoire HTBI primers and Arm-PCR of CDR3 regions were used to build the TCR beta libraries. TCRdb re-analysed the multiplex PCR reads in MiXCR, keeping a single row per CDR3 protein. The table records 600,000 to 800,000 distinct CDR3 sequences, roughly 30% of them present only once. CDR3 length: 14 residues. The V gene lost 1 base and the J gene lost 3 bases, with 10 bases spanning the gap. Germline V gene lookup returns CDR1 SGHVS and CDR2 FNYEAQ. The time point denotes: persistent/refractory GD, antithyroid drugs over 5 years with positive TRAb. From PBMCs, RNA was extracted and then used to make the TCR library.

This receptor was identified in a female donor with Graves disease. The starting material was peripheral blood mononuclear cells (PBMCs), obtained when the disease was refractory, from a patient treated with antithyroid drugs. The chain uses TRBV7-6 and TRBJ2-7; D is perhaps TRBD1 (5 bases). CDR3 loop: CASSLVDTHYEQYF. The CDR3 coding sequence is TGTGCCAGCAGCTTAGTGGACACCCACTACGAGCAGTACTTC.